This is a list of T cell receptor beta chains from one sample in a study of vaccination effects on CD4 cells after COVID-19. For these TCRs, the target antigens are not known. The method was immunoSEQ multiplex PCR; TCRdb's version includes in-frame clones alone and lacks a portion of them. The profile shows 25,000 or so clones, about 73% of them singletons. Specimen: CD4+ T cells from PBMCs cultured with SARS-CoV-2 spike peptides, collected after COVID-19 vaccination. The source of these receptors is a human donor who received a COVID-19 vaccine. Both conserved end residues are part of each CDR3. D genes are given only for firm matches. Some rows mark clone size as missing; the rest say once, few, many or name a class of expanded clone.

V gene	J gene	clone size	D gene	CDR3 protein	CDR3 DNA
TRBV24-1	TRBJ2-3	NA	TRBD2	CATSDPVAGGGDTQYF	TGTGCCACCAGTGATCCTGTAGCGGGGGGCGGAGATACGCAGTATTTT
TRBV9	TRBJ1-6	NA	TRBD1	CASSVGDRINSPLHF	TGTGCCAGCAGCGTAGGGGACAGGATAAATTCACCCCTCCACTTT
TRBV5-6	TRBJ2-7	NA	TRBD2	CASSLTGSGREQYF	TGTGCCAGCAGCTTGACGGGTAGCGGGAGAGAGCAGTACTTC
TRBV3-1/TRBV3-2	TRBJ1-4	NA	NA	CASSQTTNEKLFF	TGTGCCAGCAGCCAAACGACTAATGAAAAACTGTTTTTT
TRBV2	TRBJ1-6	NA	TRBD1	CARGQGLYSPLHF	TGTGCCAGAGGACAGGGTCTTTATTCACCCCTCCACTTT
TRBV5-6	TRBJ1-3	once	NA	CASSSLKDGGNTIYF	TGTGCCAGCAGCTCCTTAAAAGACGGTGGAAACACCATATATTTT
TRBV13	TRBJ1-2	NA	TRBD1	CASNRQGIYTF	TGTGCCAGCAACAGACAGGGTATCTACACCTTC
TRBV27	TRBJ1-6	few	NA	CASQLDPGGPLHF	TGTGCCAGCCAACTAGACCCCGGGGGGCCCCTCCACTTT
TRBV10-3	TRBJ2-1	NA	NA	CAISALAGAGNEQFF	TGTGCCATCAGTGCTCTGGCGGGGGCCGGGAATGAGCAGTTCTTC
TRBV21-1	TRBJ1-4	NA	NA	CASRAQGNEKLFF	TGTGCCAGCAGAGCACAGGGGAACGAAAAACTGTTTTTT
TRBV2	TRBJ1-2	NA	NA	CASIRETRVETF	TGTGCCAGCATTAGAGAGACCCGAGTAGAGACCTTC
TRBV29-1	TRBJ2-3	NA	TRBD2	CSVEDRLAVSTDTQYF	TGCAGCGTTGAAGATCGACTAGCGGTTAGCACAGATACGCAGTATTTT